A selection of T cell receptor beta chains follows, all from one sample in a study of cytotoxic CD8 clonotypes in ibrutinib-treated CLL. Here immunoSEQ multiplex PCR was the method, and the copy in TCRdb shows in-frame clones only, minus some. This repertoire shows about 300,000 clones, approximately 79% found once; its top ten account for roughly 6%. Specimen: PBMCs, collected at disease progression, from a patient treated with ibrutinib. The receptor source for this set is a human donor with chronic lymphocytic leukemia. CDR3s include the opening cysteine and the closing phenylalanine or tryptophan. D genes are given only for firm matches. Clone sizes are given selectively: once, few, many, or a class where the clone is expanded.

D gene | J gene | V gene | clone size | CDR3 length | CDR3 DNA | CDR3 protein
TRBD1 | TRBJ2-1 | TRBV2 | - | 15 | TGTGCCAGCAGTAGGGGACAGAGCTCCTACAATGAGCAGTTCTTC | CASSRGQSSYNEQFF
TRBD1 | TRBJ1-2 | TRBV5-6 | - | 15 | TGTGCCAGCAGCGCTAACAGGGGGCGAGCTCTGGGCTACACCTTC | CASSANRGRALGYTF
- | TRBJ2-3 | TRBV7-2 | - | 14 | TGTGCCAGCAGCTTCGACAGCGCTACAGATACGCAGTATTTT | CASSFDSATDTQYF
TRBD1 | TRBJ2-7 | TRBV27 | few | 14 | TGTGCCAGCAGTTCCGACAGGGGCGCCTACGAGCAGTACTTC | CASSSDRGAYEQYF
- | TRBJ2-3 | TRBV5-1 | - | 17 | TGCGCCAGCAGCTTGGCCTTCCGGACAGAGGCGGCAGATACGCAGTATTTT | CASSLAFRTEAADTQYF
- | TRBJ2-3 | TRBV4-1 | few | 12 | TGCGCCAGCAGCCCCTACCCAGATACGCAGTATTTT | CASSPYPDTQYF
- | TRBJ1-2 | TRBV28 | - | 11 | TGTGCCAGCAGTCGGGGAATCCTCTACACCTTC | CASSRGILYTF
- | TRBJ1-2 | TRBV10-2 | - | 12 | TGCGCCAGCAGCCGGGGACCCCTTGGCTACACCTTC | CASSRGPLGYTF
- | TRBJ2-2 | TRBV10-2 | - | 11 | TGCGCCAGCAGTACCCCCGGGGAGCTGTTTTTT | CASSTPGELFF
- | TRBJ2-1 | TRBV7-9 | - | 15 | TGTGCCAGCAGCTTTAGCGGACAGAGATACAATGAGCAGTTCTTC | CASSFSGQRYNEQFF
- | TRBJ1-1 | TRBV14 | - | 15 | TGTGCCAGCAGTTTTACCGGGACGGCGAACACTGAAGCTTTCTTT | CASSFTGTANTEAFF
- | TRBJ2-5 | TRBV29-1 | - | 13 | TGCAGCGTCAGAGGACGGGGCGTGAAGACCCAGTACTTC | CSVRGRGVKTQYF
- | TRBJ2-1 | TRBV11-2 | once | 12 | TGTGCCAGCAGCCGCCAGGGGAATGAGCAGTTCTTC | CASSRQGNEQFF
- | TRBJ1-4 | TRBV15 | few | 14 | TGTGCCACCAGCAGAGGGCTGTGGGGGCAACAACTGTTTTTT | CATSRGLWGQQLFF
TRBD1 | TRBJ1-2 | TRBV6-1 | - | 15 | TGTGCCAGCAGTGAATGGGGGACAGGGAACTATGGCTACACCTTC | CASSEWGTGNYGYTF
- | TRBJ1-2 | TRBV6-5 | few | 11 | TGTGCCAGCAGGTCCAGGGATGGCTACACCTTC | CASRSRDGYTF
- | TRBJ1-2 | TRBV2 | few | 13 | TGTGCCAGCAGCTCGGGACGAGTCTATGGCTACACCTTC | CASSSGRVYGYTF
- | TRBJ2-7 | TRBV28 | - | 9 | TGTGCCATCGGGCGCGAGCAGTACTTC | CAIGREQYF
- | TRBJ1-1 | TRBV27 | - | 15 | TGTGCCAGCGCCCCTGAAGGGGCCTTCAACACTGAAGCTTTCTTT | CASAPEGAFNTEAFF
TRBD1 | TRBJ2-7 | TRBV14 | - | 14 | TGTGCCAGCAGCACAGGGGTCCGATACTACGAGCAGTACTTC | CASSTGVRYYEQYF
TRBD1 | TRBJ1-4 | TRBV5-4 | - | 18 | TGTGCCAGCAGCACGAAAAGGACAGGGGCTGCAACTAATGAAAAACTGTTTTTT | CASSTKRTGAATNEKLFF
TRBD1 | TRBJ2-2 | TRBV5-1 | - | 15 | TGCGCCAGCAGCTACGGGACAGAAAACACCGGGGAGCTGTTTTTT | CASSYGTENTGELFF
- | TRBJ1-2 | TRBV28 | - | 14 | TGTGCCAGCAGTTTCTTGGGGGAATCCTATGGCTACACCTTC | CASSFLGESYGYTF
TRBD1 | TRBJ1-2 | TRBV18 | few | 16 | TGTGCCAGCTCAGGGGACCGGACAGGGGGAAGCTATGGCTACACCTTC | CASSGDRTGGSYGYTF
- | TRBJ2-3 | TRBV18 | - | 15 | TGTGCCAGCTCACCAAATTGGGGGGTTCAAGATACGCAGTATTTT | CASSPNWGVQDTQYF
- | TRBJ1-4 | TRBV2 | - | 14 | TGTGCCAGCAGCGCTCAGGGAACTAATGAAAAACTGTTTTTT | CASSAQGTNEKLFF
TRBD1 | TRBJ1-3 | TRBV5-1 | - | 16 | TGCGCCAGCAGCCCCAGGACAGGTCTACTGGGAAACACCATATATTTT | CASSPRTGLLGNTIYF
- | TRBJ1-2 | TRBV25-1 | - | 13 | TGTGCCAGCAGTGACCGCTCGGCCCATGGCTACACCTTC | CASSDRSAHGYTF
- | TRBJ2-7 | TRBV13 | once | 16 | TGTGCCAGCAGCCCGCGGGACAGCGGCCGCTCCTACGAGCAGTACTTC | CASSPRDSGRSYEQYF
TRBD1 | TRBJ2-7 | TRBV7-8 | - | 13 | TGTGCCAGCAGCTGGGACAGGGGTAACGAGCAGTACTTC | CASSWDRGNEQYF
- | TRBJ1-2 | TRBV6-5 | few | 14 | TGTGCCAGCAGTTACAACCAGGGCCACTATGGCTACACCTTC | CASSYNQGHYGYTF
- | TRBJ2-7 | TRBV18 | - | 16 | TGTGCCAGCTCACCACCGTACCGGGACGGCCCCTACGAGCAGTACTTC | CASSPPYRDGPYEQYF
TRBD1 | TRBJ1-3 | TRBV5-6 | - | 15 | TGTGCCAGCAGCTTTAGAGGGGGCCCTGGAAACACCATATATTTT | CASSFRGGPGNTIYF
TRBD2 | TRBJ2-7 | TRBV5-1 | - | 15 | TGCGCCAGCAGCATTATAGCGGGTTTGCTGTACGAGCAGTACTTC | CASSIIAGLLYEQYF
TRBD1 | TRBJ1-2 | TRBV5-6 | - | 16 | TGTGCCAGCAGCTCCGGGCCTTGGACAGGGGGAAATGGCTACACCTTC | CASSSGPWTGGNGYTF
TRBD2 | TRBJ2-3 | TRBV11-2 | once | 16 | TGTGCCAGCAGCTTAGCCTGGACTAGCGGTGGAGATACGCAGTATTTT | CASSLAWTSGGDTQYF
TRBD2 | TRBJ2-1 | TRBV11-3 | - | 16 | TGTGCCAGCAGCCTTTACGGGGGGGCCTCCTACAATGAGCAGTTCTTC | CASSLYGGASYNEQFF
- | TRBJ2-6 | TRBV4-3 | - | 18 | TGCGCCAGCAGCCAGTCCGGTTACAGGCTCTCTGGGGCCAACGTCCTGACTTTC | CASSQSGYRLSGANVLTF
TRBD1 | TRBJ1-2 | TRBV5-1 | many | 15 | TGCGCCAGCAGCCCGAGGGGCAGGGGGCTCTATGGCTACACCTTC | CASSPRGRGLYGYTF
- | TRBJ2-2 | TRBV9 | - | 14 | TGTGCCAGCAGCCTCCGGCCGTCAGGCGGGGAGCTGTTTTTT | CASSLRPSGGELFF
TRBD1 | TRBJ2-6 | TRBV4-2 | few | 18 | TGTGCCAGCAGCCAACCGGGACAGGGGGCGCCTGGGGCCAACGTCCTGACTTTC | CASSQPGQGAPGANVLTF
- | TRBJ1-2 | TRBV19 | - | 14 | TGTGCCAGTACCCCGGGGGAAGCTATCTATGGCTACACCTTC | CASTPGEAIYGYTF
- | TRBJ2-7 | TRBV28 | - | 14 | TGTGCCAGCAGTGTCCCCGATAACACCTACGAGCAGTACTTC | CASSVPDNTYEQYF
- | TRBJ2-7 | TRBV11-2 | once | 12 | TGTGCCAGCAGCTTAAGACCCTACGAGCAGTACTTC | CASSLRPYEQYF
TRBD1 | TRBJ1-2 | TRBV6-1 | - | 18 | TGTGCCAGCAGTGCGTTTGGGACAGGGGCAAGCTTGGGCTATGGCTACACCTTC | CASSAFGTGASLGYGYTF
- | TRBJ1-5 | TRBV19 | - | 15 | TGTGCCAGTAGTATTCCAGGTATGGGTAACCAGCCCCAGCATTTT | CASSIPGMGNQPQHF
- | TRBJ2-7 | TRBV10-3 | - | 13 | TGTGCCATCAGTGAGGCAGGGTATAACGAGCAGTACTTC | CAISEAGYNEQYF
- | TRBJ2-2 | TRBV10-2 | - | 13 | TGCGCCACCCAGGCAGTTAACACCGGGGAGCTGTTTTTT | CATQAVNTGELFF